The 14 T cell receptor beta chains reported below all come from one sample, sequenced in a study of blood T cell repertoires in COVID-19. TCRdb's table, derived via immunoSEQ multiplex PCR, lists solely in-frame clones and lacks some. The table includes approximately 220,000 clones, roughly 90% detected once. Sequenced material: PBMCs or T cells enriched from blood (not recorded which). Source of these receptors: a woman aged 30 to 39 who had recovered from COVID-19.

The V gene is TRBV19, the J gene TRBJ1-4; the match to TRBD1 covers 7 bases. V lost 7 bases and J lost 0; bases outside the gene matches: 14. Germline V gives CDR1 LNHDA, CDR2 SQIVND (reference sequence). The CDR3 has 18 amino acids. The CDR3 spells CASTKTGRVRSTNEKLFF. In nucleotides, the CDR3 is TGTGCCAGTACCAAGACAGGGAGAGTGCGGTCAACTAATGAAAAACTGTTTTTT.

In DNA form, the CDR3 reads TGTGCCAGCAGCCCACGATCGGACAGCTCGGGGACCCAGTACTTC. Amino acid sequence: CASSPRSDSSGTQYF. This chain connects TRBV11-3 to TRBJ2-5; TRBD1 might be the D (6 bases). Germline lookup yields CDR1 SGHNT and CDR2 YENEEA. Deletions cut 5 bases from V and 7 bases from J, with 20 bases between. The CDR3 has 15 residues.

CDR3 nucleotide sequence: TGTGCCAGCTCCCCGGGGACAGGCCAAGAGACCCAGTACTTC. It yields the protein CASSPGTGQETQYF. The chain links TRBV18 to TRBJ2-5; 8 bases line up with TRBD1. This CDR3 comprises 14 residues. CDR1 and CDR2 from the germline V gene are KGHSH and LQKENI. The J segment lost 1 base and the V segment lost 6 bases, leaving 4 bases of the junction unmatched. The full variable domain, its missing parts supplied by reference TRBV18 and TRBJ2-5, is NAGVMQNPRHLVRRRGQEARLRCSPMKGHSHVYWYRQLPEEGLKFMVYLQKENIIDESGMPKERFSAEFPKEGPSILRIQQVVRGDSAAYFCASSPGTGQETQYFGPGTRLLVL.

The chain joins TRBV11-3 to TRBJ2-3; D remains unclear. The germline V and J ends were trimmed by 1 base and 4 bases, with 3 bases remaining between them. Germline CDR1 SGHNT, CDR2 YENEEA. This CDR3 comprises 12 residues. CDR3 coding DNA: TGTGCCAGCAGCTTAGGCGCAGATACGCAGTATTTT. This sequence encodes CASSLGADTQYF.

The chain links TRBV2 to TRBJ1-4; D call uncertain. The V end lost 4 bases, the J end lost 8 bases, and 23 bases lay between the germline ends. This CDR3 spans 17 amino acids. Germline V gene data show CDR1 as SNHLY and CDR2 as FYNNEI. CDR3: CASSVRGSVFGVEKLFF. For the CDR3, the DNA is TGTGCCAGCAGTGTGCGGGGATCGGTGTTCGGGGTCGAAAAACTGTTTTTT.

The J gene is TRBJ1-1, the V gene TRBV27; D remains ambiguous. Germline V lookup: CDR1 MNHEY, CDR2 SMNVEV (reference sequence). V was cut by 5 bases and J by 1 base, with 14 bases left in between. This CDR3 is built from 15 residues. This CDR3 reads CASSRDPGGNTEAFF. In DNA form, the CDR3 reads TGTGCCAGCAGTCGCGACCCGGGAGGGAACACTGAAGCTTTCTTT.

This chain uses TRBV11-1 with TRBJ1-1, with unresolved D. Germline V CDR1 and CDR2: SGHAT, FQDESV (reference sequence). Deletions cut 0 bases from V and 3 bases from J, with 8 bases between. This CDR3 is built from 14 residues. The CDR3 sequence is CASSLAWGDTEAFF. Here the CDR3 DNA reads TGTGCCAGCAGCTTAGCGTGGGGAGACACTGAAGCTTTCTTT.

CDR3 nucleotide sequence: TGTGCCAGCAGTCTACAGAGTCAGCCCCAGCATTTT. This gives the protein CASSLQSQPQHF. The chain is built from TRBV12-3 or TRBV12-4 and TRBJ1-5; D not resolved. The CDR3 is 12 residues long. The V and J ends lost 5 bases and 6 bases respectively, with 8 bases between them.

The chain combines TRBV7-9 with TRBJ2-1; D is possibly TRBD1 (5 bases). Germline CDR1 and CDR2: SEHNR and FQNEAQ (reference sequence). This CDR3 is 15 amino acids long. V lost 0 bases and J 8 bases, leaving 14 bases between the germline ends. The CDR3 DNA follows: TGTGCCAGCAGCTTAGCGGGCAGGGTTTTTCATGAGCAGTTCTTC. It is translated as CASSLAGRVFHEQFF.

This clone was counted only a few times. The chain combines TRBV7-9 with TRBJ1-3, with D possibly matching TRBD1 (5 bases). The germline gives CDR1 SEHNR, CDR2 FQNEAQ (reference sequence). With 4 bases removed from V and 0 bases from J, the gap between germline ends came to 13 bases. This CDR3 spans 16 amino acids. DNA for the CDR3: TGTGCCAGCAGCTGGGGGGACTCGAGCTCTGGAAACACCATATATTTT. It specifies CASSWGDSSSGNTIYF.

A single count supports this clone. This chain links TRBV5-4 with TRBJ2-3; D is ambiguous. This CDR3 region has 16 residues. V lost 3 bases, J lost 1 base, and 15 bases lay in between. Germline V gives CDR1 SGHNT, CDR2 YYREEE (reference sequence). The CDR3 DNA is TGTGCCAGCAGCTCCGACCCGCGGTTGGGCACAGATACGCAGTATTTT. As protein: CASSSDPRLGTDTQYF.

The CDR3 DNA reads TGTGCCAGCAGTGAAAGGGGAACGGGGGCCAACGTCCTGACTTTC. This encodes CASSERGTGANVLTF. The chain is built from TRBV25-1 and TRBJ2-6; D is possibly TRBD1 (5 bases). The CDR3 runs to 15 residues. Germline loops: CDR1 MGHDK, CDR2 SYGVNS. V shed 2 bases and J shed 4 bases, with 9 bases lying between them.

The rearrangement joins TRBV2 to TRBJ1-2; 10 bases agree with TRBD1. This CDR3 has 12 residues. Germline CDR1 and CDR2: SNHLY and FYNNEI. V shed 8 bases, J shed 13 bases, and the junction held 10 bases outside the gene matches. CDR3 nucleotides: TGTGCCAGCCGGGACAGGGGACCTCAAGGCACCTTC. Residues: CASRDRGPQGTF.

The gene calls are TRBV7-2 and TRBJ2-3, with 12 bases aligning to TRBD2. This CDR3 comprises 15 residues. Germline values: CDR1 SGHTA, CDR2 FQGNSA. With 4 bases clipped from V and 5 bases from J, the junction kept 4 bases outside the gene matches. CDR3 coding DNA: TGTGCCAGCAGCTGGGCTAGCGGGGGGGAAGATACGCAGTATTTT. Its protein product is CASSWASGGEDTQYF.